Detailed here is one TCR beta chain. Its antigen is not known. These data belong to a study of cytomegalovirus exposure and HLA in healthy donors. Regarding the study as a whole: Specificity for CMV antigens was confirmed in vitro for a few of the CMV-associated chains.

V was clipped by 0 bases and J by 5 bases, with 3 bases between them. CDR1 is SGHRS and CDR2 is YFSETQ in the germline V gene. This CDR3 comprises 11 residues. Nominally healthy donors provided the samples, though records likely missed some immune exposures. The PCR made use of 60 Vbeta and 13 Jbeta primers. Libraries were prepared by immunoSEQ multiplex PCR; TCRdb keeps only in-frame clonotypes and omits some of them. The sample records 150,000 or so clones, more than 70% being singletons. Sequencing was done on a sample of PBMCs. The origin of this receptor is a woman aged 40 to 50 in good health and CMV-seropositive. The chain uses TRBV5-1 and TRBJ2-7; D call uncertain. The CDR3, as DNA: TGCGCCAGCAGCTTGGCCGACGAGCAGTACTTC. Encoded protein: CASSLADEQYF.